This TCR beta chain emerged from a study of CD8+ T cells in alopecia areata. Study in general: The protocol delivered tofacitinib for 6 to 18 months, then withdrew it for 6 months. General study findings and limits: During tofacitinib treatment, many expanded lesional clones remained in scalp and blood.

Investigators isolated RNA and reverse transcribed it into cDNA to act as the sequencing template. Generated by immunoSEQ multiplex PCR, the TCRdb table keeps only in-frame clones and is missing some. The sample lists about 110,000 clones, less than 75% occurring once. This clone turned up a few times. Its antigen remains unidentified. The treatment: oral pan-JAK inhibitor, 5-10 mg twice daily. The CDR3 runs 13 residues. V lost 0 bases and J 3 bases, leaving 4 bases between the germline ends. The germline V gene encodes CDR1 ENHRY and CDR2 SYGVKD. The V call is TRBV10-3, the J call TRBJ2-3; D is uncertain. This TCR came from a human donor with alopecia areata. Sequenced material: CD8+ T cells sorted from blood, taken at week 24, from a patient treated with tofacitinib. CDR3 sequence reads: CAISESTTDTQYF. In DNA, the CDR3 is TGTGCCATCAGTGAGTCAACGACAGATACGCAGTATTTT.